A single sample gave rise to the 2 T cell receptor beta chains below, sequenced in a study of blood T cells in healthy people across ages. Sample-barcoded 5' priming and a J-beta primer mix drove a second PCR of about 6 to 11 cycles. TCRdb used MiXCR to reprocess the 5' RACE reads, holding one entry per CDR3 protein. Here the sample spans roughly 730,000 distinct CDR3 sequences, roughly 50% being singletons. The specimen was blood. The receptor set was obtained from a man between 40 and 49 years old in good health.

This clonotype showed up many times. The V gene is TRBV12-3 or TRBV12-4, the J gene TRBJ2-7; D remains ambiguous. The CDR3 runs to 12 residues. The V end was cut by 4 bases, the J end by 0 bases, with 4 bases between. The CDR3 spells CASSSGSYEQYF. CDR3 nucleotides: TGTGCCAGCAGTTCAGGCTCCTACGAGCAGTACTTC.

V is TRBV14 and J is TRBJ1-2; D gene unclear. Germline-derived CDR1 and CDR2 are SGHDN and FVKESK. This CDR3 region has 14 residues. With 4 bases removed from V and 4 bases from J, the gap between germline ends came to 13 bases. CDR3 coding DNA: TGTGCCAGCAGCCCTACCCCTGACGGCTATGGCTACACCTTC. This sequence encodes CASSPTPDGYGYTF. The full variable domain, completed using reference TRBV14 and TRBJ1-2, is EAGVTQFPSHSVIEKGQTVTLRCDPISGHDNLYWYRRVMGKEIKFLLHFVKESKQDESGMPNNRFLAERTGGTYSTLKVQPAELEDSGVYFCASSPTPDGYGYTFGSGTRLTVV.